The next 31 T cell receptor beta chains were all read from a single sample in a study of beta chain features in type 1 diabetes. The study reverse transcribed the entire isolated RNA, so it sequenced expressed TCRB transcripts. The data were produced by immunoSEQ multiplex PCR, yet TCRdb's version contains in-frame clones alone and is incomplete. This sample has under 150,000 clones, with 6.5% to 8.5% found just once. The sequenced material came from central memory CD4+ T cells from blood. The receptors stem from a woman in her 30s in good health.

V is TRBV15 and J is TRBJ2-1; 9 bases fit TRBD2. This CDR3 region has 17 residues. Germline values: CDR1 LNHNV, CDR2 YYDKDF (reference sequence). V was pared by 1 base and J by 9 bases, with 13 bases of the junction left unmatched. The CDR3 DNA reads as TGTGCCACCAGCAGAGTATTGGGTAGCGGGAGATTTAGTGAGCAGTTCTTC. Protein sequence: CATSRVLGSGRFSEQFF.

The rearrangement uses TRBV28 and TRBJ2-5, with TRBD1 as a possible D gene (6 bases). With 6 bases removed from V and 0 bases from J, the gap between germline ends came to 17 bases. Germline V gene lookup returns CDR1 MDHEN and CDR2 SYDVKM. CDR3 length equals 16 residues. The CDR3 here is CASRPPGHADQETQYF. The DNA for the CDR3 is TGTGCCAGCAGGCCACCGGGACATGCTGACCAAGAGACCCAGTACTTC.

V usage is TRBV5-6 and J usage is TRBJ2-5; 7 bases line up with TRBD1. Germline lookup yields CDR1 SGHDT and CDR2 YYEEEE. With 2 bases clipped from V and 1 base from J, the junction kept 11 bases outside the gene matches. The CDR3 is 17 residues long. CDR3 coding DNA: TGTGCCAGCAGCTTTGGTCCCCCGACAGGGATCCAAGAGACCCAGTACTTC. Amino acid sequence: CASSFGPPTGIQETQYF.

The chain links TRBV7-2 to TRBJ1-4, with D unresolved. CDR1 SGHTA and CDR2 FQGNSA come from the germline V gene. Deletions cut 5 bases from V and 0 bases from J, with 16 bases between. This CDR3 has 17 amino acids. This CDR3 is CASSDNGVGATNEKLFF. In DNA, the CDR3 is TGTGCCAGCAGCGATAACGGTGTGGGCGCAACTAATGAAAAACTGTTTTTT.

The table lists this clone with a few counts. The gene calls are TRBV14 and TRBJ2-7, with TRBD1 as a possible D gene (7 bases). The germline gives CDR1 SGHDN, CDR2 FVKESK. CDR3 size: 17 residues. The V end was cut by 5 bases, the J end by 4 bases, with 24 bases between. The CDR3 DNA reads as TGTGCCAGCAGCTCTACCCTGGACAGGCGGGCGGGATACGAGCAGTACTTC. Protein: CASSSTLDRRAGYEQYF.

This chain uses TRBV28 with TRBJ2-2; unclear D gene. Germline V gene lookup returns CDR1 MDHEN and CDR2 SYDVKM. The CDR3 loop spans 18 amino acids. Trimming cost V 4 bases and J 0 bases, with 18 bases left between them. The CDR3 DNA reads as TGTGCCAGCAGTTCAATCGAGTCCCTCAACTCGAACACCGGGGAGCTGTTTTTT. It encodes CASSSIESLNSNTGELFF.

The genes are TRBV28 and TRBJ2-7, with 13 bases fitting TRBD2. J was trimmed by 2 bases and V by 6 bases; bases with no gene match: 13. This CDR3 spans 18 amino acids. In germline, CDR1 is MDHEN, CDR2 SYDVKM. This CDR3 is CASSPPRGLAGAPYEQYF. CDR3 nucleotides: TGTGCCAGCAGCCCCCCTAGAGGACTAGCGGGGGCCCCCTACGAGCAGTACTTC. Full variable domain (missing parts from reference TRBV28 and TRBJ2-7): DVKVTQSSRYLVKRTGEKVFLECVQDMDHENMFWYRQDPGLGLRLIYFSYDVKMKEKGDIPEGYSVSREKKERFSLILESASTNQTSMYLCASSPPRGLAGAPYEQYFGPGTRLTVT.

The chain links TRBV11-2 to TRBJ2-3; D possibly corresponds to TRBD2 (6 bases). CDR3 length equals 13 residues. V shed 4 bases and J shed 6 bases, with 11 bases lying between them. Germline values: CDR1 SGHAT, CDR2 FQNNGV. The CDR3 protein is CASSSSAFDTQYF. CDR3 nucleotide sequence: TGTGCCAGCAGCTCTAGCGCATTTGATACGCAGTATTTT.

The chain recombines TRBV5-1 with TRBJ2-5, with 7 bases identical to TRBD1. With 2 bases clipped from V and 2 bases from J, the junction kept 3 bases outside the gene matches. The CDR3 extends over 14 amino acids. Germline-derived CDR1 and CDR2 are SGHRS and YFSETQ. The CDR3 region has the DNA TGCGCCAGCAGCTTTCAGGGGGAACAAGAGACCCAGTACTTC. The encoded protein is CASSFQGEQETQYF.

CDR3 amino acids: CASSRGTATGNTIYF. CDR3 DNA: TGTGCCAGCAGCCGTGGGACAGCTACTGGAAACACCATATATTTT. The genes are TRBV14 and TRBJ1-3; 7 bases map to TRBD1. Unmatched junction bases numbered 5, after V lost 4 bases and J lost 2 bases. In germline, CDR1 is SGHDN, CDR2 FVKESK. The CDR3 sequence is 15 residues long.

CDR3 sequence: CSVATSNYGYTF. Written as DNA, the CDR3 is TGCAGCGTTGCGACTTCTAACTATGGCTACACCTTC. The V and J genes are TRBV29-1 and TRBJ1-2, with no clear D. Germline CDR1 reads SQVTM; CDR2 reads ANQGSEA. The CDR3 sequence is 12 residues long. Trimming removed 4 bases at V and 0 bases at J, with 6 bases between.

The chain links TRBV9 to TRBJ2-5; 10 bases fit TRBD1. From germline, CDR1 is SGDLS and CDR2 YYNGEE. The CDR3 is made up of 16 amino acids. Losses at the gene ends were 4 bases for V and 4 bases for J; bases not matched to a gene: 10. Written as DNA, the CDR3 is TGTGCCAGCAGCTCTACGACAGGGGGCAAGGGAGAGACCCAGTACTTC. This translates into CASSSTTGGKGETQYF.

This clone occurred a few times. The chain combines TRBV7-6 with TRBJ2-7, with 11 nucleotides matching TRBD2. With V trimmed by 2 bases and J by 0 bases, 3 bases remained unmatched. The CDR3 is made up of 16 amino acids. Germline V gene lookup returns CDR1 SGHVS and CDR2 FNYEAQ. The chain's CDR3 is CASSLMTSGNSYEQYF. CDR3 coding DNA: TGTGCCAGCAGCTTAATGACTAGCGGGAACTCCTACGAGCAGTACTTC. Together with reference TRBV7-6 and TRBJ2-7, the CDR3 gives the full variable domain: GAGVSQSPRYKVTKRGQDVALRCDPISGHVSLYWYRQALGQGPEFLTYFNYEAQQDKSGLPNDRFSAERPEGSISTLTIQRTEQRDSAMYRCASSLMTSGNSYEQYFGPGTRLTVT.

This clone was counted only a few times. This chain links TRBV14 with TRBJ2-1; tentative D call: TRBD1 (6 bases). This CDR3 has 14 residues. V was trimmed by 4 bases and J by 7 bases, leaving 14 bases between them. The germline CDR1 and CDR2 sequences are SGHDN and FVKESK. The CDR3 region is CASSRRTDDNEQFF. Here the CDR3 DNA reads TGTGCCAGCAGCCGCAGGACAGACGATAATGAGCAGTTCTTC. Variable domain in full (rest from reference TRBV14 and TRBJ2-1): EAGVTQFPSHSVIEKGQTVTLRCDPISGHDNLYWYRRVMGKEIKFLLHFVKESKQDESGMPNNRFLAERTGGTYSTLKVQPAELEDSGVYFCASSRRTDDNEQFFGPGTRLTVL.

This clone was counted a few times. Other DNA sequences from this sample encode an identical CDR3 as well. This chain uses TRBV16 with TRBJ1-2; TRBD1 matches at 7 bases. The CDR3 contains 13 residues. Trimming took 4 bases from V and 4 from J; bases not matched to a gene: 3. Germline lookup yields CDR1 KGHSY and CDR2 FQNENV. CDR3 in amino acids: CASSPRTGYGYTF. DNA of the CDR3: TGTGCCAGCAGCCCGCGGACAGGCTATGGCTACACCTTC.

This chain connects TRBV2 to TRBJ2-5; maybe TRBD2 (5 bases). The germline gives CDR1 SNHLY, CDR2 FYNNEI. The length of the CDR3 is 14 residues. The V end lost 7 bases, the J end lost 5 bases, and 17 bases lay between the germline ends. As DNA, the CDR3 is TGTGCCAGCAAAAGTGGGAGAGGCGGGGAGACCCAGTACTTC. This codes for CASKSGRGGETQYF.

This clone was detected only a few times. The rearrangement joins TRBV19 to TRBJ1-5, with unresolved D. Germline CDR1 LNHDA, CDR2 SQIVND (reference sequence). Trimming took off 6 bases at V and 1 base at J, with 10 bases between the two ends. CDR3 length equals 14 residues. The CDR3 loop reads CASSFGVSNQPQHF. For the CDR3, the DNA is TGTGCCAGTAGCTTCGGAGTGAGCAATCAGCCCCAGCATTTT. The variable domain in full, completed from reference TRBV19 and TRBJ1-5, reads DGGITQSPKYLFRKEGQNVTLSCEQNLNHDAMYWYRQDPGQGLRLIYYSQIVNDFQKGDIAEGYSVSREKKESFPLTVTSAQKNPTAFYLCASSFGVSNQPQHFGDGTRLSIL.

This clone was observed a handful of times. The chain is built from TRBV2 and TRBJ2-7; D may be TRBD2 (6 bases). The CDR3 has 12 residues. The germline V gene has CDR1 SNHLY and CDR2 FYNNEI. V lost 6 bases and J 2 bases, leaving 8 bases between the germline ends. The CDR3 DNA reads TGTGCCAGCAGGCGGGGAGCCTACGAGCAGTACTTC. Its translation: CASRRGAYEQYF.

V gene TRBV28 combines with J gene TRBJ1-1, with D possibly matching TRBD1 (5 bases). CDR3 length equals 16 residues. Per germline, CDR1 MDHEN and CDR2 SYDVKM. Trimming stripped 3 bases from V and 2 bases from J, with 16 bases between. The CDR3 DNA is TGTGCCAGCAGTTTGCGGCCAGGGAATAGAAACACTGAAGCTTTCTTT. Its translation is CASSLRPGNRNTEAFF.

This clone showed up just a few times. The V gene is TRBV14, the J gene TRBJ2-3, with TRBD2 matching 7 bases. The V and J ends lost 0 bases and 0 bases, in that order; junction bases with no gene match: 12. Germline CDR1 and CDR2: SGHDN and FVKESK. The length of the CDR3 is 19 residues. In DNA, the CDR3 is TGTGCCAGCAGCCAAGATCGATGGGAGGGCTTTCCTAGCACAGATACGCAGTATTTT. This sequence encodes CASSQDRWEGFPSTDTQYF.

The genes are TRBV9 and TRBJ2-7; D is unclear. Trimming pared 0 bases from V and 2 bases from J, leaving 12 bases between. This CDR3 contains 15 residues. Germline CDR1 and CDR2: SGDLS and YYNGEE. The CDR3 protein is CASSVDHSNPYEQYF. In nucleotides, the CDR3 is TGTGCCAGCAGCGTAGATCATAGTAATCCCTACGAGCAGTACTTC.

V usage is TRBV6-5 and J usage is TRBJ2-3; a weak D match, TRBD1 (6 bases). Trimming left V 0 bases short and J 4 bases short, with 14 bases between. CDR1 and CDR2 from the germline V gene are MNHEY and SVGAGI. CDR3 length: 16 residues. CDR3 in DNA: TGTGCCAGCAGTTACTCGATAGCCGGGACATCAGATACGCAGTATTTT. Translating gives CASSYSIAGTSDTQYF.

This clone was seen only a few times. The chain uses TRBV15 and TRBJ2-7, with D perhaps matching TRBD1 (5 bases). This CDR3 is built from 15 residues. Deletions cut 3 bases from V and 3 bases from J, with 15 bases between. CDR1 LNHNV and CDR2 YYDKDF come from the germline V gene (reference sequence). CDR3 in amino acids: CATSRDRRDSYEQYF. CDR3 sequence (DNA): TGTGCCACCAGCAGGGATCGACGTGACAGCTACGAGCAGTACTTC.

This sequence joins TRBV16 and TRBJ1-5; perhaps TRBD1 as D (5 bases). The CDR3 runs 17 residues. Trimming removed 2 bases at V and 2 bases at J, with 16 bases between. Per the germline V gene, CDR1 is KGHSY and CDR2 is FQNENV. The CDR3 DNA is TGTGCCAGCAGCCAACGGAAGGGACTTAATGGCAATCAGCCCCAGCATTTT. Amino acids: CASSQRKGLNGNQPQHF.

This clone has a count of ten or more. V is TRBV29-1 and J is TRBJ2-3; D may be TRBD2 (6 bases). This CDR3 contains 15 residues. Germline-derived CDR1 and CDR2 are SQVTM and ANQGSEA. The V and J ends lost 0 bases and 3 bases respectively, with 13 bases between them. The CDR3 here is CSVEDLRLVTDTQYF. CDR3 nucleotide sequence: TGCAGCGTTGAAGACCTCCGACTAGTTACAGATACGCAGTATTTT.

This clone was picked up a small number of times. This rearrangement joins TRBV7-2 to TRBJ2-7; D not resolved. Trimming pared 4 bases from V and 5 bases from J, leaving 12 bases between. The germline V gene has CDR1 SGHTA and CDR2 FQGNSA. The CDR3 length is 13 residues. The CDR3 is CASSYLRQDEQYF. Here the CDR3 DNA reads TGTGCCAGCAGCTACCTACGACAAGACGAGCAGTACTTC.

This clone came up a few times. This rearrangement joins TRBV5-6 to TRBJ2-7, with TRBD1 identical over 7 bases. Trimming removed 6 bases from V and 3 bases from J; junction bases left unmatched: 9. The CDR3 loop spans 14 amino acids. Germline V CDR1 and CDR2: SGHDT, YYEEEE. CDR3 protein: CASNFQGQFYEQYF. CDR3 coding DNA: TGTGCCAGCAACTTCCAGGGACAGTTCTACGAGCAGTACTTC.

This clone showed up just a few times. The chain couples TRBV4-2 to TRBJ2-5; weak D call: TRBD2 (7 bases). The J call may be wrong; the DNA end is better matched by TRBJ2-7. CDR3 length: 16 amino acids. Germline V gene data show CDR1 as LGHNA and CDR2 as YNFKEQ. The CDR3 reads CASSQGARGAPYEQYF. In nucleotides, the CDR3 is TGTGCCAGCAGCCAAGGGGCCCGGGGGGCTCCGTACGAGCAGTACTTC.

The V and J genes are TRBV10-3 and TRBJ2-3; 10 nucleotides match TRBD2. The germline V gene encodes CDR1 ENHRY and CDR2 SYGVKD. The ends lost 4 bases at V and 4 bases at J; junction bases unmatched: 11. There are 17 residues in the CDR3. CDR3 region: CAISGLAGSKVSDTQYF. The CDR3 DNA is TGTGCCATCAGTGGACTAGCGGGCTCCAAGGTGTCAGATACGCAGTATTTT.

This clone was detected a few times. V and J are TRBV6-5 and TRBJ1-5, with 9 bases that match TRBD1. J gave up 6 bases and V 5 bases, and 2 bases lay outside the gene matches. The CDR3 runs 13 residues. The germline gives CDR1 MNHEY, CDR2 SVGAGI. For the CDR3, the DNA is TGTGCCAGCAGTGGGACAGGGACTCAGCCCCAGCATTTT. Translated: CASSGTGTQPQHF.

This clone was detected only a few times. V gene TRBV4-1 combines with J gene TRBJ2-7, with TRBD1 matching over 8 bases. Germline trimming cut 3 bases from V and 4 bases from J; bases unmatched to any gene: 5. This CDR3 is 14 amino acids long. Germline lookup yields CDR1 MGHRA and CDR2 YSYEKL. The CDR3 DNA is TGCGCCAGCAGCCAGTCAGGGGGCGGGTACGAGCAGTACTTC. This gives the protein CASSQSGGGYEQYF.